This T cell receptor (beta chain) was obtained from a study of OX40 agonist ivuxolimab in advanced cancers. Context from the whole study: Ivuxolimab, which targeted the costimulatory receptor OX40 (CD134), was an agonistic, fully human IgG2 monoclonal antibody. Intravenous ivuxolimab was administered to patients every 2 weeks at six dose levels: 0.01, 0.1, 0.3, 1.5, 3 and 10 mg/kg. Among the 50 to 55 dose-escalation patients, some 20 had hepatocellular carcinoma, 15 or so melanoma, 9 renal cell carcinoma and 9 head and neck cancer. A male proportion of 82.7% and a mean age of approximately 62 years, ranging from about 23 to 90, were recorded for the dose-escalation cohort. Prior anti-PD-1, anti-PD-L1 or anti-CTLA-4 therapy was permitted, and checkpoint inhibitors had been received by less than 45% of dose-escalation patients. Partial responses occurred in three dose-escalation patients: two with cutaneous melanoma and one with hepatocellular carcinoma. The purpose of peripheral TCRbeta sequencing was to test whether ivuxolimab changed TCR sequence diversity and led to clonal T-cell expansion. The paper describes the monotherapy dose-escalation part (N of about 50 patients) of the phase I trial of ivuxolimab. Points the paper makes about the study in general: Low levels of normalized T-cell clonal expansion were also seen in some patients who did not respond. In partial responders in the 0.1-3.0 mg/kg groups, normalized peripheral clonal expansion was found to be among the lowest, especially among CD8+ T cells. On average, CD8+ T cells showed more expanded clones than CD4+ T cells after ivuxolimab. Which antigens the clonally expanded peripheral T cells were specific for was not determined. At doses of 0.1 to 3.0 mg/kg, clonal expansion of both CD4+ and CD8+ T cells in blood was seen between baseline and week 6.

The trial excluded patients who had a history of autoimmune disease or were on systemic immunosuppression. In every dose cohort, peripheral blood was drawn for TCR sequencing at baseline, cycle 4 day 1, and cycle 7 day 1. The samples were drawn from a first-in-human, open-label, multicenter phase I dose-escalation trial of ivuxolimab. Adults with locally advanced or metastatic melanoma, renal cell carcinoma, hepatocellular carcinoma or head and neck squamous cell carcinoma were enrolled in the trial. Before TCR sequencing, CD4+ T cells and CD8+ T cells from peripheral blood were sorted into separate populations. From a lookup of the germline V gene, CDR1 and CDR2 are SGHTA and FQGTGA. The CDR3 contains 18 residues, cysteine and phenylalanine counted. The sequence is cut down to CDR3 DNA, 54 bases in frame from base 1. Compared with germline, V lacks 5 bases and J lacks 6 bases; bases without a gene match: 18.

To sequence the TCRbeta CDR3 region, genomic DNA was isolated from the sorted cells. The immunoSEQ Assay was used for sequencing of TCRbeta CDR3 regions. TCRdb re-hosts the immuneACCESS table, in-frame sequences only. Its copies lack some clones; in the studies checked, an unresolved V gene accounts for under half of them, and the cause for the rest is not known. This sample holds around 100,000 clones; approximately 90% were observed only once. Jointly, the top ten make up roughly 0.56% of the sample. Of note for this clone: The clone's antigen remains unknown. The sample holds no much larger clone one base away, and base qualities are not on file.

The rearranged segments are TRBV7-3 and TRBJ2-1; TRBD1 matches 8 bases in the middle. The sequence came from an adult with an advanced solid tumor such as melanoma, head and neck, liver or kidney cancer. Sequenced here: CD4+ or CD8+ T cells sorted from blood, sampled in a trial of the OX40 agonist ivuxolimab. The nucleotide sequence is TGTGCCAGCAGCGCGGAGGACAGGGTAAGGAGGAGAGCCAATGAGCAGTTCTTC. Its protein reads: CASSAEDRVRRRANEQFF. Reference TRBV7-3 and TRBJ2-1 proteins supply the regions before and after the CDR3; the full variable domain is: GAGVSQTPSNKVTEKGKYVELRCDPISGHTALYWYRQSLGQGPEFLIYFQGTGAADDSGLPNDRFFAVRPEGSVSTLKIQRTERGDSAVYLCASSAEDRVRRRANEQFFGPGTRLTVL.